These T cell receptor beta chains were read from a single sample in a study of CD8+ T cells in alopecia areata. Clones were sequenced by immunoSEQ multiplex PCR, and TCRdb holds only the in-frame ones, with some missing. This sample yields about 110,000 clones, of which approximately 61% are seen a single time; over 20% belongs to the top ten. Sequencing was performed on NKG2D-low CD8+ T cells sorted from blood. Receptors were obtained from a human donor with alopecia areata. Both conserved end residues are part of each CDR3. Fields, in order: CDR3 DNA, CDR3 protein, V gene, J gene, D gene, clone size. D genes are given only for firm matches. Where a row states a size, it is once, few, many or the class of an expanded clone; other rows omit it.

CDR3 DNA: TGTGCCAGCAGCCCAGGGGTGACTTACGAGCAGTACTTC; CDR3 protein: CASSPGVTYEQYF; V gene: TRBV7-6; J gene: TRBJ2-7; D gene: .; clone size: once
CDR3 DNA: TGTGCCAGCAGTTTAATGGGAGGGGGCAATGAGCAGTTCTTC; CDR3 protein: CASSLMGGGNEQFF; V gene: TRBV27; J gene: TRBJ2-1; D gene: .; clone size: .
CDR3 DNA: TGTGCCAGCAGTTACTCGGGGGCCTTAGACGAGCAGTACTTC; CDR3 protein: CASSYSGALDEQYF; V gene: TRBV6-6; J gene: TRBJ2-7; D gene: .; clone size: once
CDR3 DNA: TGCGCCAGCAGCCAAGAATCCCAGGGGGCGTGGGAGCAGTACTTC; CDR3 protein: CASSQESQGAWEQYF; V gene: TRBV4-1; J gene: TRBJ2-7; D gene: TRBD1; clone size: .
CDR3 DNA: TGTGCCAGCAGTTTCTCAGGGCAAGAGGCTTTCTTT; CDR3 protein: CASSFSGQEAFF; V gene: TRBV27; J gene: TRBJ1-1; D gene: .; clone size: .
CDR3 DNA: TGCAGCGTTGATTTGACAGGCCAAGAGACCCAGTACTTC; CDR3 protein: CSVDLTGQETQYF; V gene: TRBV29-1; J gene: TRBJ2-5; D gene: .; clone size: few
CDR3 DNA: TGTGCCAGCAGTTTCACCCTCTACGAGCAGTACTTC; CDR3 protein: CASSFTLYEQYF; V gene: TRBV28; J gene: TRBJ2-7; D gene: .; clone size: .
CDR3 DNA: TGCAGCGTTGAAAGGGGGGGGACAGGAGGTTGGAATGAGCAGTTCTTC; CDR3 protein: CSVERGGTGGWNEQFF; V gene: TRBV29-1; J gene: TRBJ2-1; D gene: .; clone size: .
CDR3 DNA: TGTGCCAGCGTGAGGAGCACTGAAGCTTTCTTT; CDR3 protein: CASVRSTEAFF; V gene: TRBV2; J gene: TRBJ1-1; D gene: .; clone size: .
CDR3 DNA: TGTGCCAGCAGCTTAACGGGCGGGAGTGGAGATACGCAGTATTTT; CDR3 protein: CASSLTGGSGDTQYF; V gene: TRBV7-3; J gene: TRBJ2-3; D gene: TRBD2; clone size: .
CDR3 DNA: TGTGCCAGTGGACTCTTCTCTGGGGCCAACGTCCTGACTTTC; CDR3 protein: CASGLFSGANVLTF; V gene: TRBV19; J gene: TRBJ2-6; D gene: .; clone size: .
CDR3 DNA: TGTGCCAGCAGCCTTACTAGCGGGCCCTACAATGAGCAGTTCTTC; CDR3 protein: CASSLTSGPYNEQFF; V gene: TRBV7-8; J gene: TRBJ2-1; D gene: TRBD2; clone size: once
CDR3 DNA: TGCAGCGTTGAAGATTTCAGCGTAGAAGAGACCCAGTACTTC; CDR3 protein: CSVEDFSVEETQYF; V gene: TRBV29-1; J gene: TRBJ2-5; D gene: .; clone size: .
CDR3 DNA: TGTGCCAGTAGTATGTTCCCGAATCAGCCCCAGCATTTT; CDR3 protein: CASSMFPNQPQHF; V gene: TRBV19; J gene: TRBJ1-5; D gene: .; clone size: .
CDR3 DNA: TGCAGCGTCGCACGGAACTCCGGGGGGGAGCAGTTCTTC; CDR3 protein: CSVARNSGGEQFF; V gene: TRBV29-1; J gene: TRBJ2-1; D gene: TRBD2; clone size: few
CDR3 DNA: TGTGCCAGCAGCGGAACTAGCTCTGGGGCCAACGTCCTGACTTTC; CDR3 protein: CASSGTSSGANVLTF; V gene: TRBV6-1; J gene: TRBJ2-6; D gene: .; clone size: few
CDR3 DNA: TGTGCCAGCAGCTTTTTCACAGAAGCCTACAATGAGCAGTTCTTC; CDR3 protein: CASSFFTEAYNEQFF; V gene: TRBV5-4; J gene: TRBJ2-1; D gene: .; clone size: .
CDR3 DNA: TGTGCCAGCAGCCTTAGTCCGGGACAGGGGAGCAATCAGCCCCAGCATTTT; CDR3 protein: CASSLSPGQGSNQPQHF; V gene: TRBV2; J gene: TRBJ1-5; D gene: TRBD1; clone size: .
CDR3 DNA: TGTGCCAGCAGCCTAAGGTCAGGCCATAACACCGGGGAGCTGTTTTTT; CDR3 protein: CASSLRSGHNTGELFF; V gene: TRBV7-3; J gene: TRBJ2-2; D gene: .; clone size: .
CDR3 DNA: TGTGCCAGCAGCTTGCGGGGGTTACACAATGAGCAGTTCTTC; CDR3 protein: CASSLRGLHNEQFF; V gene: TRBV13; J gene: TRBJ2-1; D gene: TRBD2; clone size: .
CDR3 DNA: TGCGCCAGCAGCGTCGACAGGCAAGAGACCCAGTACTTC; CDR3 protein: CASSVDRQETQYF; V gene: TRBV5-1; J gene: TRBJ2-5; D gene: .; clone size: .
CDR3 DNA: TGTGCCAGCAGCGCCCAAGAGACCCAGTACTTC; CDR3 protein: CASSAQETQYF; V gene: TRBV7-8; J gene: TRBJ2-5; D gene: .; clone size: .
CDR3 DNA: TGTGCCAGCAGCTTCCGGGACAGGGCATCAATGAGACAGTTCTTC; CDR3 protein: CASSFRDRASMRQFF; V gene: TRBV7-9; J gene: TRBJ2-1; D gene: TRBD1; clone size: few
CDR3 DNA: TGTGCCAGCAGAACTCCAGGGACAGGGGCCCATGGCTACACCTTC; CDR3 protein: CASRTPGTGAHGYTF; V gene: TRBV6-5; J gene: TRBJ1-2; D gene: TRBD1; clone size: .
CDR3 DNA: TGTGCCAGCACTTTTTTCAGCGGGACCTACAATGAGCAGTTCTTC; CDR3 protein: CASTFFSGTYNEQFF; V gene: TRBV28; J gene: TRBJ2-1; D gene: TRBD2; clone size: .
CDR3 DNA: TGTGCCAGCAGCTTAGGTGTGTCAGGACGGGCCTACGAGCAGTACTTC; CDR3 protein: CASSLGVSGRAYEQYF; V gene: TRBV7-2; J gene: TRBJ2-7; D gene: .; clone size: .
CDR3 DNA: TGTGCCAGCAGCTTACCTCAGGGATTTGGGCAGGGGGATACGCAGTATTTT; CDR3 protein: CASSLPQGFGQGDTQYF; V gene: TRBV11-2; J gene: TRBJ2-3; D gene: .; clone size: few
CDR3 DNA: TGTGCCAGCTCCTCCGGGACAGGGTACTACAATGAGCAGTTCTTC; CDR3 protein: CASSSGTGYYNEQFF; V gene: TRBV25-1; J gene: TRBJ2-1; D gene: TRBD1; clone size: .
CDR3 DNA: TGCGCCAGCAGGGCCGTACGGGACATCCCAAACTGGGCTAATGAAAAACTGTTTTTT; CDR3 protein: CASRAVRDIPNWANEKLFF; V gene: TRBV23-1; J gene: TRBJ1-4; D gene: .; clone size: few
CDR3 DNA: TGCGCCAGCAGTTGGACACAGCGGTACTCCTACAATGAGCAGTTCTTC; CDR3 protein: CASSWTQRYSYNEQFF; V gene: TRBV5-1; J gene: TRBJ2-1; D gene: .; clone size: .
CDR3 DNA: TGTGCCAGCAGTTACCTCACACAGGGCTCGAACACTGAAGCTTTCTTT; CDR3 protein: CASSYLTQGSNTEAFF; V gene: TRBV6-5; J gene: TRBJ1-1; D gene: .; clone size: .
CDR3 DNA: TGCGCCAGCAGCTTACCGGGTTCGAACACTGAAGCTTTCTTT; CDR3 protein: CASSLPGSNTEAFF; V gene: TRBV5-1; J gene: TRBJ1-1; D gene: .; clone size: .
CDR3 DNA: TGTGCCAGCAGCTTCCCAGGGGGTTGGAGTGGGAACACTGAAGCTTTCTTT; CDR3 protein: CASSFPGGWSGNTEAFF; V gene: TRBV5-4; J gene: TRBJ1-1; D gene: TRBD1; clone size: .
CDR3 DNA: TGTGCCAGCAGTTTATCCAACTTAGGGTCCAGCGAGCAGTACTTC; CDR3 protein: CASSLSNLGSSEQYF; V gene: TRBV27; J gene: TRBJ2-7; D gene: .; clone size: once
CDR3 DNA: TGTGCCAGCAGCTTAAATACAGGGGAGGTGTTTTTT; CDR3 protein: CASSLNTGEVFF; V gene: TRBV7-9; J gene: TRBJ1-4; D gene: TRBD1; clone size: few
CDR3 DNA: TGTGCCAGCAGTCTCGGGACTAGCGGTTCAAGGGGACCCTACGAGCAGTACTTC; CDR3 protein: CASSLGTSGSRGPYEQYF; V gene: TRBV27; J gene: TRBJ2-7; D gene: TRBD2; clone size: .
CDR3 DNA: TGTGCCAGCAGCCAAGATATTTCCGGGGACGGGCAGCCCCAGCATTTT; CDR3 protein: CASSQDISGDGQPQHF; V gene: TRBV4-2; J gene: TRBJ1-5; D gene: .; clone size: .
CDR3 DNA: TGTGCCAGCAGCCCCGGATCCGCAGGAGGCGAGCAGTACTTC; CDR3 protein: CASSPGSAGGEQYF; V gene: TRBV27; J gene: TRBJ2-7; D gene: .; clone size: .
CDR3 DNA: TGTGCCAGCAGCCCCACCGGGACTAGCACCACAGATACGCAGTATTTT; CDR3 protein: CASSPTGTSTTDTQYF; V gene: TRBV7-2; J gene: TRBJ2-3; D gene: TRBD2; clone size: few
CDR3 DNA: TGTGCCAGCAGCGTGACAGGGGGCACCGGGGAGCTGTTTTTT; CDR3 protein: CASSVTGGTGELFF; V gene: TRBV9; J gene: TRBJ2-2; D gene: TRBD1; clone size: once
CDR3 DNA: TGTGCCAGCAGTTTAAGGGGACAGACATTCCAAGAGACCCAGTACTTC; CDR3 protein: CASSLRGQTFQETQYF; V gene: TRBV28; J gene: TRBJ2-5; D gene: TRBD1; clone size: .
CDR3 DNA: TGTGCCAGCAGTTCACACAGGGGTGGGCAGCCCCAGCATTTT; CDR3 protein: CASSSHRGGQPQHF; V gene: TRBV28; J gene: TRBJ1-5; D gene: TRBD1; clone size: .
CDR3 DNA: TGTGCCAGCAGCTTTGACACCGGGGAGCTGTTTTTT; CDR3 protein: CASSFDTGELFF; V gene: TRBV5-6; J gene: TRBJ2-2; D gene: .; clone size: once
CDR3 DNA: TGTGCCAGCAGCTTAACGCCCGGGACTGCCTCCTACAATGAGCAGTTCTTC; CDR3 protein: CASSLTPGTASYNEQFF; V gene: TRBV7-3; J gene: TRBJ2-1; D gene: .; clone size: .
CDR3 DNA: TGCAGCGTTAGATCAGGGGACCTCCACGAGACCCAGTACTTC; CDR3 protein: CSVRSGDLHETQYF; V gene: TRBV29-1; J gene: TRBJ2-5; D gene: .; clone size: few
CDR3 DNA: TGCAGCGTGGAAGGACTAGCGGCAAACACCGGGGAGCTGTTTTTT; CDR3 protein: CSVEGLAANTGELFF; V gene: TRBV29-1; J gene: TRBJ2-2; D gene: TRBD2; clone size: .
CDR3 DNA: TGTGCCAGCAGCTTAGGATCAGCCCAAAAGTATATCACTGAAGCTTTCTTT; CDR3 protein: CASSLGSAQKYITEAFF; V gene: TRBV7-8; J gene: TRBJ1-1; D gene: .; clone size: .
CDR3 DNA: TGTGCTAGCAGCTGGGGGACCGGGGAGCTGTTTTTT; CDR3 protein: CASSWGTGELFF; V gene: TRBV7-7; J gene: TRBJ2-2; D gene: .; clone size: .
CDR3 DNA: TGTGCCAGCGCACCCGGGGCAGGGTCCTCCGAGCAGTACTTC; CDR3 protein: CASAPGAGSSEQYF; V gene: TRBV9; J gene: TRBJ2-7; D gene: .; clone size: .
CDR3 DNA: TGCGCCAGCAGCTTCGGTAGCGGGATAGGCGAGCAGTACTTC; CDR3 protein: CASSFGSGIGEQYF; V gene: TRBV5-1; J gene: TRBJ2-7; D gene: TRBD2; clone size: .
CDR3 DNA: TGTGCCAGCAGCTATGATGGGTATAGCGGGAGGCACATTCAGTACTTC; CDR3 protein: CASSYDGYSGRHIQYF; V gene: TRBV7-9; J gene: TRBJ2-4; D gene: TRBD2; clone size: .
CDR3 DNA: TGCGCCAGCAGCAGGACAGGGGGCGATGGCTACACCTTC; CDR3 protein: CASSRTGGDGYTF; V gene: TRBV5-1; J gene: TRBJ1-2; D gene: TRBD1; clone size: .